Sequencing of this T cell receptor (beta chain) was carried out in a study of T cells in localized non-small cell lung cancer. TCRdb's copy holds only in-frame clones and misses some; the assay was immunoSEQ multiplex PCR. This sample carries tens of thousands of clones, about nine tenths of them seen once, and the ten largest clones take 17%. The V gene's germline CDR1 is ENHRY and CDR2 SYGVKD. V lost 6 bases and J lost 4; bases outside the gene matches: 8. The CDR3 contains 14 residues. The TCR originated in a man aged 35-69 years with stage III lung adenocarcinoma. This material consisted of peripheral blood mononuclear cells, taken before any cancer treatment. This chain connects TRBV10-3 to TRBJ1-2; the match to TRBD1 covers 7 bases. The CDR3, as DNA: TGTGCCATCAGACGACAGGGAGAAGTCTATGGCTACACCTTC. It codes for CAIRRQGEVYGYTF.